These 20 T cell receptor beta chains were all obtained from the same sample, sequenced in a study of technical replicates of blood from several donors. Only in-frame clones appear in the TCRdb table, and some are missing; sequencing was by immunoSEQ multiplex PCR. The sample includes more than 65,000 clones, roughly 94% seen only once; the top ten take about 0.26%. Sequences were obtained from T cells isolated from PBMCs. The receptor source for this set is a human donor in good health.

This clone was counted a single time. DNA of the CDR3: TGCGCCAGCAGGCAGACAGGGGGGCATCTACAGAATGAAAAACTGTTTTTT. This sequence encodes CASRQTGGHLQNEKLFF. The rearrangement links TRBV5-1 to TRBJ1-4; TRBD1 matches at 9 bases. This CDR3 region has 17 residues. Germline V gene sequence: CDR1 SGHRS, CDR2 YFSETQ. V shed 5 bases, J shed 5 bases, and the junction held 13 bases outside the gene matches.

The chain links TRBV10-2 to TRBJ1-2, with D perhaps matching TRBD1 (6 bases). The CDR3 consists of 13 residues. Trimming took off 8 bases at V and 8 bases at J, with 18 bases between the two ends. The germline gives CDR1 WSHSY, CDR2 SAAADI. This chain's CDR3 is CASGDDRMYGYTF. The DNA for the CDR3 is TGCGCCAGCGGAGACGACAGGATGTACGGCTACACCTTC.

The chain is built from TRBV7-9 and TRBJ2-7; 10 bases are a match to TRBD1. Germline V gene sequence: CDR1 SEHNR, CDR2 FQNEAQ (reference sequence). With 6 bases clipped from V and 3 bases from J, the junction kept 8 bases outside the gene matches. The CDR3 has 15 residues. The CDR3 is CASSFTGQGIYEQYF. The CDR3 DNA sequence: TGTGCCAGCAGTTTCACGGGACAGGGGATCTACGAGCAGTACTTC.

The chain carries TRBV29-1 and TRBJ2-4; tentative D call: TRBD2 (6 bases). Deletions cut 7 bases from V and 0 bases from J, with 10 bases between. Germline V lookup: CDR1 SQVTM, CDR2 ANQGSEA. CDR3 length equals 13 residues. The CDR3 reads CSAGGLAKNIQYF. The CDR3 DNA sequence: TGCAGCGCCGGGGGACTAGCCAAAAACATTCAGTACTTC.

V usage is TRBV6-4 and J usage is TRBJ2-6; 13 bases agree with TRBD2. The junction had 0 bases not matched to a gene; V was cut back by 4 bases and J by 3 bases. Per germline, CDR1 MRHNA and CDR2 SNTAGT. The CDR3 has 16 residues. The CDR3 loop is CASSGTSGGGANVLTF. The CDR3 coding sequence is TGTGCCAGCAGTGGGACTAGCGGGGGTGGGGCCAACGTCCTGACTTTC.

This chain joins TRBV27 and TRBJ1-6; the match to TRBD1 covers 7 bases. V lost 7 bases to trimming and J lost 10 bases; unmatched junction nucleotides: 13. In germline, CDR1 is MNHEY, CDR2 SMNVEV (reference sequence). The CDR3 spans 15 residues. CDR3 loop: CASTIRSAGGSPLHF. Here the CDR3 DNA reads TGTGCCAGCACCATTAGGTCGGCAGGGGGATCACCCCTCCACTTT.

This clone has just one count. The rearrangement joins TRBV10-3 to TRBJ2-7; D remains ambiguous. Germline values: CDR1 ENHRY, CDR2 SYGVKD. The CDR3 sequence is 11 residues long. V was cut by 3 bases and J by 4 bases, with 4 bases left in between. The CDR3 loop reads CAISELYEQYF. DNA for the CDR3: TGTGCCATCAGTGAACTATACGAGCAGTACTTC.

The rearrangement joins TRBV5-1 to TRBJ2-7; 7 nucleotides line up with TRBD2. V was pared by 1 base and J by 2 bases, with 6 bases of the junction left unmatched. The CDR3 extends over 15 amino acids. Per the germline V gene, CDR1 is SGHRS and CDR2 is YFSETQ. The CDR3 nucleotides are TGCGCCAGCAGCTTGTCTGGCGGGAGAACCTACGAGCAGTACTTC. Residues: CASSLSGGRTYEQYF.

V is TRBV6-1 and J is TRBJ2-1, with 9 bases matching TRBD1. The J segment lost 9 bases and the V segment lost 6 bases, leaving 6 bases of the junction unmatched. Germline V lookup: CDR1 MNHNS, CDR2 SASEGT. This CDR3 is built from 13 residues. DNA of the CDR3: TGTGCCAGCAGGAGGACAGGGGCGGCTGAGCAGTTCTTC. This gives the protein CASRRTGAAEQFF.

The CDR3 DNA is TGTGCCAGCAGGGGCCCCCAGAGTGGCTACACCTTC. This codes for CASRGPQSGYTF. The J gene is TRBJ1-2, the V gene TRBV6-4; D gene ambiguous. The CDR3 is made up of 12 amino acids. Germline-derived CDR1 and CDR2 are MRHNA and SNTAGT. The V and J ends lost 6 bases and 7 bases respectively, with 12 bases between them.

The chain recombines TRBV6-4 with TRBJ2-1, with D possibly matching TRBD1 (6 bases). Trimming removed 3 bases from V and 2 bases from J, with 11 bases in between. The CDR3 is made up of 15 amino acids. Germline assignment: CDR1 MRHNA and CDR2 SNTAGT. The CDR3 region has the DNA TGTGCCAGCAGTGAAACCGGGACAACCTACAATGAGCAGTTCTTC. Its protein is CASSETGTTYNEQFF.

The chain is built from TRBV6-5 and TRBJ2-5; 13 nucleotides line up with TRBD2. V lost 4 bases to trimming and J lost 3 bases; unmatched junction nucleotides: 5. The V gene's germline CDR1 is MNHEY and CDR2 SVGAGI. This CDR3 comprises 16 residues. CDR3 DNA sequence: TGTGCCAGCAGTTCGCTTACTAGCGGGGGGGAAGAGACCCAGTACTTC. This gives the protein CASSSLTSGGEETQYF.

This chain uses TRBV25-1 with TRBJ2-2, with a tentative D call TRBD1 (6 bases). The CDR3 extends over 12 amino acids. V shed 6 bases and J shed 6 bases, with 8 bases lying between them. Germline CDR1 is MGHDK and CDR2 is SYGVNS. The CDR3 DNA sequence: TGTGCCAGCAGCTACAGGGCCGGGGAGCTGTTTTTT. This codes for CASSYRAGELFF.

The chain has TRBV25-1 and TRBJ2-5, with D perhaps matching TRBD2 (6 bases). CDR1 and CDR2 (germline): MGHDK, SYGVNS. This CDR3 comprises 16 residues. V lost 4 bases to trimming and J lost 6 bases, with 21 bases between them. CDR3 sequence reads: CASSAGTSPFVKTQYF. The DNA of the CDR3 is TGTGCCAGCAGTGCCGGGACTTCCCCATTTGTTAAGACCCAGTACTTC. Full variable domain (outside the CDR3, taken from reference TRBV25-1 and TRBJ2-5): EADIYQTPRYLVIGTGKKITLECSQTMGHDKMYWYQQDPGMELHLIHYSYGVNSTEKGDLSSESTVSRIRTEHFPLTLESARPSHTSQYLCASSAGTSPFVKTQYFGPGTRLLVL.

J is TRBJ1-5 and V is TRBV2, with D unresolved. Trimming stripped 6 bases from V and 0 bases from J, with 3 bases between. Per germline, CDR1 SNHLY and CDR2 FYNNEI. The CDR3 totals 12 residues. CDR3 region: CASRYSNQPQHF. The CDR3 DNA follows: TGTGCCAGCAGATATAGCAATCAGCCCCAGCATTTT. The whole variable domain, filled in from reference TRBV2 and TRBJ1-5, reads EPEVTQTPSHQVTQMGQEVILRCVPISNHLYFYWYRQILGQKVEFLVSFYNNEISEKSEIFDDQFSVERPDGSNFTLKIRSTKLEDSAMYFCASRYSNQPQHFGDGTRLSIL.

CDR3 nucleotide sequence: TGCAGCGTTTTACTAGCGGGACGCTACGAGCAGTACTTC. Protein product: CSVLLAGRYEQYF. The chain carries TRBV29-1 and TRBJ2-7; TRBD2 matches at 10 bases. Germline CDR1 is SQVTM and CDR2 is ANQGSEA. V trimming: 5 bases; J trimming: 3 bases; junction bases outside the gene matches: 4. The CDR3 sequence is 13 residues long.

The rearrangement links TRBV5-1 to TRBJ1-1, with TRBD1 identical over 7 bases. CDR1 and CDR2 from the germline V gene are SGHRS and YFSETQ. This CDR3 has 13 amino acids. The V gene end was trimmed by 3 bases and the J gene end by 6 bases; junction bases not matched to a gene: 5. In DNA, the CDR3 is TGCGCCAGCAGCTGGCGACAGGGTGCTGAAGCTTTCTTT. Translated: CASSWRQGAEAFF.

V gene TRBV30 combines with J gene TRBJ1-6; TRBD1 matches at 8 bases. The CDR3 extends over 12 amino acids. Germline V lookup: CDR1 GTSNPN, CDR2 SVGIG (reference sequence). Germline trimming cut 3 bases from V and 9 bases from J; bases unmatched to any gene: 1. DNA of the CDR3: TGTGCCTGGAGACAGGGGGGTTCACCCCTCCACTTT. Translation gives CAWRQGGSPLHF.

The gene calls are TRBV14 and TRBJ1-4, with a weak D call TRBD1 (5 bases). V dropped 4 bases and J dropped 4 bases, with 16 bases sitting between them. Germline V gene sequence: CDR1 SGHDN, CDR2 FVKESK. CDR3 length: 16 residues. The CDR3 sequence: CASSRHTGTFNEKLFF. CDR3 bases: TGTGCCAGCAGCCGGCATACCGGGACTTTTAATGAAAAACTGTTTTTT.

The V call is TRBV7-3, the J call TRBJ2-1; 11 bases map to TRBD2. The V segment lost 4 bases and the J segment 4 bases; nucleotides outside the gene matches: 9. Germline CDR1 and CDR2: SGHTA and FQGTGA. CDR3 length: 17 amino acids. The CDR3 coding sequence is TGTGCCAGCAGCTCCGATCCGTTAGCGGGAGGGTACAATGAGCAGTTCTTC. It translates to CASSSDPLAGGYNEQFF.